The 9 T cell receptor beta chains listed next were all sequenced from one sample in a study of diagnostic markers for celiac disease. With the reads reprocessed, TCRdb shows one record per CDR3 protein and no DNA. The sample has some 1,000 distinct CDR3 sequences, and its top ten clones hold 11%. Sequencing was carried out using either unsorted cells or a sorted T cell fraction (not recorded which). The receptors were sampled from a human donor.

This clonotype is classed as medium-sized by frequency. The V call is TRBV18, the J call TRBJ2-7; lacking DNA, the TRBD2 call made by TCRdb goes unchecked. The CDR3 consists of 15 residues. Germline CDR1 and CDR2: KGHSH and LQKENI. The CDR3 here is CASSPSRDLSYEQYF.

This clonotype is labeled medium-sized based on frequency. This chain connects TRBV5-1 to TRBJ1-3. Germline values: CDR1 SGHRS, CDR2 YFSETQ. The CDR3 runs to 15 residues. CDR3: CASSLGTGSGNTIYF.

Its frequency marks this clonotype as large. The chain employs TRBV12-3 or TRBV12-4 and TRBJ1-2. This CDR3 has 13 amino acids. The CDR3 reads CASSSHSDYGYTF.

This clonotype is large by frequency. The V call is TRBV20-1, the J call TRBJ1-1. CDR1 DFQATT and CDR2 SNEGSKA come from the germline V gene (reference sequence). This CDR3 is 14 amino acids long. CDR3 in amino acids: CSARRDSGNTEAFF.

In terms of frequency, this clonotype is large. CDR3 amino acids: CASSRSGGSPLHF. V and J are TRBV12-3 or TRBV12-4 and TRBJ1-6; TCRdb reports TRBD1, a call that lacks DNA to check it against. The CDR3 spans 13 residues.

This clonotype is called medium-sized based on its frequency. The chain couples TRBV6-5 to TRBJ1-2. Germline V gene data show CDR1 as MNHEY and CDR2 as SVGAGI. The CDR3 length is 14 residues. The CDR3 loop is CASSYSLSLYGYTF.

This clonotype is called medium-sized (0.01 to 0.1%) based on its frequency. This chain uses TRBV11-2 with TRBJ2-7. This CDR3 is built from 13 residues. Germline CDR1 and CDR2: SGHAT and FQNNGV. The CDR3 loop is CASSLASSYEQYF.

This chain links TRBV21-1 with TRBJ2-2; the TCRdb call, TRBD1, lacks DNA for checking. TRBV21-1 is designated a pseudogene. This CDR3 is built from 13 residues. The CDR3 reads CASRWDRDGELFF.

This clonotype is called medium-sized (0.01 to 0.1%) based on its frequency. J is TRBJ2-1 and V is TRBV6-5; the D gene TCRdb calls, TRBD1, cannot be checked with no DNA. Germline CDR1 is MNHEY and CDR2 is SVGAGI. This CDR3 comprises 14 residues. The CDR3 is CASSATRRGGEQFF.